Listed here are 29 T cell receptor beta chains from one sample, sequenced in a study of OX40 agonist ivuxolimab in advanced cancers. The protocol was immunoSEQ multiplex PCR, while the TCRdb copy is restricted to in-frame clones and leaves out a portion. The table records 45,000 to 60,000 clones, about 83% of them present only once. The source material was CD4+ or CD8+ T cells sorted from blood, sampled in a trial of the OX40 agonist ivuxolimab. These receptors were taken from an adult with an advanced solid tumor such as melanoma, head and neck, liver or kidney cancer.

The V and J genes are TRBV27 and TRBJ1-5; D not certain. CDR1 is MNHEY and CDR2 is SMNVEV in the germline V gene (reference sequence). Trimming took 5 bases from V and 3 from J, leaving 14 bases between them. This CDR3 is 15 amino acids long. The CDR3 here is CASSPSGVLNQPQHF. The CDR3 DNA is TGTGCCAGCAGTCCCTCGGGAGTCCTCAATCAGCCCCAGCATTTT.

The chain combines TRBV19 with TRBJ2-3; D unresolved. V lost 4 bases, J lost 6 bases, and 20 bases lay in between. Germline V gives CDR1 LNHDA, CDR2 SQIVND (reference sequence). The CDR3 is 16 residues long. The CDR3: CASSTPARTTTDTQYF. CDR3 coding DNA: TGTGCCAGTAGTACCCCCGCAAGGACCACAACTGATACGCAGTATTTT.

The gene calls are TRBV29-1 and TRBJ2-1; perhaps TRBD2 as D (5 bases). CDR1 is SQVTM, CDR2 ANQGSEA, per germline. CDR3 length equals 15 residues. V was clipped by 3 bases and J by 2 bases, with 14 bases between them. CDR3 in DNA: TGCAGCGTTGAGGCGGCGGGTGTAACCTACAATGAGCAGTTCTTC. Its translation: CSVEAAGVTYNEQFF.

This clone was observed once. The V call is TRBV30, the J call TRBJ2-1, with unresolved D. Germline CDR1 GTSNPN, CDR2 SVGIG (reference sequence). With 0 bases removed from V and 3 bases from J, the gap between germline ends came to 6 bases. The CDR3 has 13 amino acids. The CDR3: CAWSVLVYNEQFF. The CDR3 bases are TGTGCCTGGAGTGTGTTAGTCTACAATGAGCAGTTCTTC.

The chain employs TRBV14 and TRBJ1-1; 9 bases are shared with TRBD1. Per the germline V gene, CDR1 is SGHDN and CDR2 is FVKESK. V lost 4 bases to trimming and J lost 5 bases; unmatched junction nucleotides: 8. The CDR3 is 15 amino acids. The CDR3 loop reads CASSLLGTGLTEAFF. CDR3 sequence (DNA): TGTGCCAGCAGCCTTCTCGGGACAGGGCTAACTGAAGCTTTCTTT.

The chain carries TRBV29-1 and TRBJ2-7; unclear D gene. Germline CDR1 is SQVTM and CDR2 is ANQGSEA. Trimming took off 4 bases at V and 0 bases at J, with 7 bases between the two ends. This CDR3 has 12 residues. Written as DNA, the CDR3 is TGCAGCGTTGGCGGCGGCTCCTACGAGCAGTACTTC. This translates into CSVGGGSYEQYF.

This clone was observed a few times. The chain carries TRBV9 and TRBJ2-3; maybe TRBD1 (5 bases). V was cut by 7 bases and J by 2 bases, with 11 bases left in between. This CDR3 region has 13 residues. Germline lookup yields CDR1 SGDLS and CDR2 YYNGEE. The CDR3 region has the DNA TGTGCCAGCTGGGGCGGATCCACAGATACGCAGTATTTT. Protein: CASWGGSTDTQYF.

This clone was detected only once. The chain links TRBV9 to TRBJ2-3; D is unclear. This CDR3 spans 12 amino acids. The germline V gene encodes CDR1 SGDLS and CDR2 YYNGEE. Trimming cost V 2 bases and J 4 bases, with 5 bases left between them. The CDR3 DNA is TGTGCCAGCAGCGTCGAATCAGATACGCAGTATTTT. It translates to CASSVESDTQYF.

The CDR3 loop is CASSLILAGKVPSTDTQYF. CDR3 nucleotide sequence: TGTGCCAGCAGTTTAATTTTGGCAGGGAAGGTTCCTAGCACAGATACGCAGTATTTT. The V call is TRBV28, the J call TRBJ2-3; weak D call: TRBD1 (5 bases). CDR1 MDHEN and CDR2 SYDVKM come from the germline V gene. Trimming pared 2 bases from V and 0 bases from J, leaving 21 bases between. The CDR3 has 19 amino acids.

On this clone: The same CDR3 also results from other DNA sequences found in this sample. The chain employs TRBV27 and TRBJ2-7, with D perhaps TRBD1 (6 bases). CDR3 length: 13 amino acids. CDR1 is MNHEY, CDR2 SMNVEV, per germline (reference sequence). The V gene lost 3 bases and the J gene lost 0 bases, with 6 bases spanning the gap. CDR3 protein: CASSFRGSYEQYF. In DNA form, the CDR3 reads TGTGCCAGCAGTTTCAGGGGCTCCTACGAGCAGTACTTC.

The CDR3 reads CASTVSGAGGTDTQYF. The CDR3 bases are TGTGCCAGCACCGTTTCCGGGGCGGGGGGGACAGATACGCAGTATTTT. V gene TRBV9 combines with J gene TRBJ2-3; 9 bases match TRBD2. Looked up from germline, CDR1 is SGDLS and CDR2 is YYNGEE. Trimming removed 6 bases from V and 3 bases from J; junction bases left unmatched: 11. The CDR3 length is 16 residues.

In DNA, the CDR3 is TGTGCCAGTAGTATAATTCCGGGACAGGGTTACGAGCAGTACTTC. It translates to CASSIIPGQGYEQYF. The chain carries TRBV19 and TRBJ2-7, with 9 bases fitting TRBD1. Unmatched junction bases numbered 6, after V lost 2 bases and J lost 4 bases. The CDR3 sequence is 15 residues long. CDR1 and CDR2 (germline): LNHDA, SQIVND (reference sequence).

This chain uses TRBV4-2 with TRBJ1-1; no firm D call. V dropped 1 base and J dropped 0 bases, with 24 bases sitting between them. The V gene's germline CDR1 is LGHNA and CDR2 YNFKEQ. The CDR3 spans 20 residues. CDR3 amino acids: CASSQARIVWVLKVNTEAFF. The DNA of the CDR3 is TGTGCCAGCAGCCAAGCCCGGATTGTATGGGTCCTGAAGGTGAACACTGAAGCTTTCTTT.

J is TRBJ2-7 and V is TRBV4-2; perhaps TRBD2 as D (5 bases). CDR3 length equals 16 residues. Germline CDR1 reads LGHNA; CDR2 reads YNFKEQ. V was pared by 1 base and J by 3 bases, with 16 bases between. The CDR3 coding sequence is TGTGCCAGCAGCCAAGTTGGCCTAGCTACCGTCTACGAGCAGTACTTC. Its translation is CASSQVGLATVYEQYF.

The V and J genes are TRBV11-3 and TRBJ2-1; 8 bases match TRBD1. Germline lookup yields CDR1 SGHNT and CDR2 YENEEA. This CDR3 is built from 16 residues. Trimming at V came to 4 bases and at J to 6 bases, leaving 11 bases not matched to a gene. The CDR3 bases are TGTGCCAGCAGCTCCAATACCGGGACAGGTGGCAATGAGCAGTTCTTC. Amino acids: CASSSNTGTGGNEQFF.

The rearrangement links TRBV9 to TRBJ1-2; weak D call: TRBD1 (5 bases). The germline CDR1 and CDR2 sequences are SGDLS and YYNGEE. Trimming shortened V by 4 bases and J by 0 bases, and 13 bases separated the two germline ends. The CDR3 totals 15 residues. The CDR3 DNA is TGTGCCAGCAGCCCACGACAGTTAGCTAACTATGGCTACACCTTC. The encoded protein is CASSPRQLANYGYTF.

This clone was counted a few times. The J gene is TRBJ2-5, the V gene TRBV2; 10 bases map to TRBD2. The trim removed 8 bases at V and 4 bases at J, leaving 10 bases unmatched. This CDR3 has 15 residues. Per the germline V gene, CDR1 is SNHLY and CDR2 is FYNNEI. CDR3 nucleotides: TGTGCCAGCCTAACTAGCGGGACAGGTGCAGAGACCCAGTACTTC. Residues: CASLTSGTGAETQYF.

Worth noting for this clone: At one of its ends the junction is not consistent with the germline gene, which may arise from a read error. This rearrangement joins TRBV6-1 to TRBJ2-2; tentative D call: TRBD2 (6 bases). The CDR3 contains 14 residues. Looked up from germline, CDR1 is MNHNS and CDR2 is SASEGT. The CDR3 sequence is CASSEWTVTGGLFF. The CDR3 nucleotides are TGTGCCAGCAGTGAATGGACGGTCACCGGGGGGCTGTTTTTT.

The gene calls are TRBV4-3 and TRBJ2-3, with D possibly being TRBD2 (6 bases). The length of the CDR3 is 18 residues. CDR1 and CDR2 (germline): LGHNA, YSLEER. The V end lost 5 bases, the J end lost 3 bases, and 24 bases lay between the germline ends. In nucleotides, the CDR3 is TGCGCCAGCAGCTCAAGCGTTCCGTCGGGGGAAAAGACAGATACGCAGTATTTT. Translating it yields CASSSSVPSGEKTDTQYF.

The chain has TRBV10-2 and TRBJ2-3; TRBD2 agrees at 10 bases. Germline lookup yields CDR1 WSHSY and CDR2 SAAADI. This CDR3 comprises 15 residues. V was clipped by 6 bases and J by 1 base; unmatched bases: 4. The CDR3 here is CASSRTSGRTDTQYF. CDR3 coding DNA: TGCGCCAGCAGCCGGACTAGCGGCCGCACAGATACGCAGTATTTT.

The CDR3 reads CASSLSVPSQETQYF. The CDR3 DNA reads as TGTGCCAGCAGCTTATCAGTCCCATCCCAAGAGACCCAGTACTTC. The chain couples TRBV11-2 to TRBJ2-5, with unresolved D. The ends were cut back, 2 bases at V and 1 base at J, with 11 bases in the middle. Germline CDR1 SGHAT, CDR2 FQNNGV. The CDR3 loop spans 15 amino acids.

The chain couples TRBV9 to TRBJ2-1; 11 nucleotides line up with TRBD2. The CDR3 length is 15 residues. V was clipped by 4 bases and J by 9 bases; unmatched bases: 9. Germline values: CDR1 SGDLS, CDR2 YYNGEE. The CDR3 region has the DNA TGTGCCAGCAGCTCCATAGCGGGGGGGCCGATTGAGCAGTTCTTC. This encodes CASSSIAGGPIEQFF.

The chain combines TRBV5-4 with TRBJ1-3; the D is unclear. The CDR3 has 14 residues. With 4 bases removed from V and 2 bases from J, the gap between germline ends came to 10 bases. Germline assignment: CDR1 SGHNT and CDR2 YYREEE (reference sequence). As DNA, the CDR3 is TGTGCCAGCAGCACAATCGGGACTGGAAACACCATATATTTT. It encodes CASSTIGTGNTIYF.

The CDR3, as DNA: TGTGCCAGCAGTCTCACCGGGGAGCTGTTTTTT. Translation gives CASSLTGELFF. The J gene is TRBJ2-2, the V gene TRBV6-5; D remains ambiguous. The CDR3 contains 11 residues. V was cut by 5 bases and J by 4 bases, with 2 bases left in between. The germline gives CDR1 MNHEY, CDR2 SVGAGI.

The CDR3 loop is CASEYVAGGNNEQFF. CDR3 DNA sequence: TGTGCCAGTGAATACGTAGCGGGAGGGAACAATGAGCAGTTCTTC. The gene calls are TRBV19 and TRBJ2-1; 11 bases fit TRBD2. In germline, CDR1 is LNHDA, CDR2 SQIVND (reference sequence). This CDR3 spans 15 amino acids. V lost 8 bases and J lost 5; bases outside the gene matches: 8.

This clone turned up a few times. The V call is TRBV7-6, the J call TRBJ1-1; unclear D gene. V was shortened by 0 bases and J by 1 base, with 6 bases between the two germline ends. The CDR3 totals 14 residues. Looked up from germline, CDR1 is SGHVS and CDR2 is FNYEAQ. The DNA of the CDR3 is TGTGCCAGCAGCTTAGCCCAGAGGAACACTGAAGCTTTCTTT. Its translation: CASSLAQRNTEAFF.

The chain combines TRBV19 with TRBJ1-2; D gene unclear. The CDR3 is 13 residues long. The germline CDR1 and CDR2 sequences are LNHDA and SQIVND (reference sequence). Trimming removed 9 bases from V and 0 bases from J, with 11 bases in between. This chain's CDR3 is CASAGAANYGYTF. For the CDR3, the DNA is TGTGCCAGCGCTGGTGCCGCTAACTATGGCTACACCTTC.

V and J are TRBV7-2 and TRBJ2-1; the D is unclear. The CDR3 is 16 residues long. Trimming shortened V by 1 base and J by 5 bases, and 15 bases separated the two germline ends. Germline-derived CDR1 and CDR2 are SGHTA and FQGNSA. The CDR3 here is CASSLDSRRAHNEQFF. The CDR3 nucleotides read TGTGCCAGCAGCTTAGATAGTAGACGAGCCCACAATGAGCAGTTCTTC.

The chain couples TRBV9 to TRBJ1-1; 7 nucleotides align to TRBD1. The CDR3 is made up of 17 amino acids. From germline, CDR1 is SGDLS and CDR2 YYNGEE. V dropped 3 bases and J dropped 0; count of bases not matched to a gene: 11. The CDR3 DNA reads TGTGCCAGCAGCGAGGAGGGGGCCCCCCGAATGAACACTGAAGCTTTCTTT. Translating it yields CASSEEGAPRMNTEAFF. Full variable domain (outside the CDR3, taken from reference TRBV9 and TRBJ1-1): DSGVTQTPKHLITATGQRVTLRCSPRSGDLSVYWYQQSLDQGLQFLIQYYNGEERAKGNILERFSAQQFPDLHSELNLSSLELGDSALYFCASSEEGAPRMNTEAFFGQGTRLTVV.